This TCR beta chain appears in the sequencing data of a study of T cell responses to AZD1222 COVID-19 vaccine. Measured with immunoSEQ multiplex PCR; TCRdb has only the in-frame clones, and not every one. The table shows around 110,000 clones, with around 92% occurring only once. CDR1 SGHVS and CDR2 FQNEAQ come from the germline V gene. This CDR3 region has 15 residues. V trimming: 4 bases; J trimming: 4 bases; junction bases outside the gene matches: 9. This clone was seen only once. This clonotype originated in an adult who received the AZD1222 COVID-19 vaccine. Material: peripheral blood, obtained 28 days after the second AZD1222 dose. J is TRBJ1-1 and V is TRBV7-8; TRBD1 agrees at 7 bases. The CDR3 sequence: CASSSTTGSGTEAFF. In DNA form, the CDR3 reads TGTGCCAGCAGCTCTACGACAGGGTCGGGCACTGAAGCTTTCTTT.